This entry is about one T cell receptor beta chain. These data are taken from a study of blood T cell repertoires in COVID-19. Some clones are missing from TCRdb's copy, which holds only in-frame ones; the method was immunoSEQ multiplex PCR. The sample has around 200,000 clones; less than 90% are singletons. The origin of this receptor is a woman between 50 and 59 years old in a cohort exposed to, infected with or recovered from COVID-19 (not recorded which). Input material: PBMCs or T cells enriched from blood (not recorded which).

The CDR3 spells CASSLGGERYEQYF. The CDR3, as DNA: TGTGCCAGCAGCCTTGGGGGGGAGCGATACGAGCAGTACTTC. The chain uses TRBV3-1 (or the pseudogene TRBV3-2) and TRBJ2-7, with TRBD2 matching over 7 bases. V lost 4 bases to trimming and J lost 4 bases; unmatched junction nucleotides: 7. CDR3 length: 14 residues. CDR1 is LGHDT, CDR2 YNNKEL, per germline (reference sequence).